This T cell receptor (beta chain) originates from a study of blood T cell repertoires in COVID-19. Across the study: Some COVID-19 samples were acute and others convalescent; all came from the United States, Italy and Spain.

By share, this clone counts as medium-sized. Other DNA sequences in this sample translate to the same CDR3. As processed by the authors: Nucleated cell number was recorded as an estimate derived from reference gene primer amplification. The protocol was immunoSEQ multiplex PCR, while the TCRdb copy is restricted to in-frame clones and leaves out a portion. The V and J calls and clone size are taken from that table; D and trimming were inferred from the DNA. This table has 250,000 or so clones, over 80% appearing once. The CDR3 is 15 amino acids. V shed 5 bases and J 6 bases; nucleotides not matched to a gene: 9. Looked up from germline, CDR1 is SGHTA and CDR2 is FQGNSA.

The source of this sequence is an older woman with active or convalescent COVID-19. The chain joins TRBV7-2 to TRBJ2-3; TRBD2 matches at 9 bases. Sequenced input: peripheral blood. The CDR3 loop reads CASSLILSGGDTQYF. The CDR3 nucleotides read TGTGCCAGCAGCCTTATTCTTAGCGGGGGCGATACGCAGTATTTT.